The clone carrying this T cell receptor (beta chain) was picked up a small number of times. Antigen specificity is unknown. This sample stems from a study of T cell responses to AZD1222 COVID-19 vaccine. Study-wide points: The donor cohort was predominantly white British with a female majority, and clonal diversity may have been underestimated. Spike-spanning, vaccine-associated CD4 TCRs were dominant at 160-218 and 743-854. Among those given AZD1222, only 6 or 7 were seropositive at baseline. Variant regions that are unmutated are reportedly the target of nearly half of spike-specific TCRs.

Sequenced by immunoSEQ multiplex PCR; TCRdb stores in-frame clones only, minus some. The sample has about 88,000 clones, approximately 90% seen once. V lost 2 bases to trimming and J lost 5 bases, with 16 bases between them. In germline, CDR1 is MNHEY, CDR2 SVGEGT. The CDR3 totals 16 residues. The sequences come from peripheral blood, collected on day 0 of AZD1222 vaccination. This TCR was sampled from an adult in good health. V and J are TRBV6-2 or TRBV6-3 and TRBJ2-1; possibly TRBD2 for D (5 bases). The CDR3 DNA reads TGTGCCAGCAGTTACGCCCCCGGGGAAGCGCACAATGAGCAGTTCTTC. It specifies CASSYAPGEAHNEQFF.